The 2 T cell receptor beta chains in this list originate from one sample, sequenced in a study of T-cell reconstitution after alpha-beta-depleted transplantation in children. Unique molecular identifiers were incorporated into the prepared TCRbeta library. TCRdb re-called the PCR reads with MiXCR, one entry per CDR3 protein. The sample lists about 98,000 distinct CDR3 sequences, roughly a quarter occurring once. Sequenced material: PBMCs, taken before TCRalphabeta/CD19-depleted stem cell transplant. These receptors were collected from a boy aged 2 to 9 with acute lymphoblastic leukemia, due to receive a stem cell transplant.

This chain uses TRBV5-1 with TRBJ2-4, with D possibly matching TRBD2 (6 bases). The CDR3 runs to 16 residues. Germline CDR1 and CDR2: SGHRS and YFSETQ. Trimming shortened V by 1 base and J by 0 bases, and 11 bases separated the two germline ends. The CDR3 is CASSLMAGSAKNIQYF. The CDR3 nucleotides read TGCGCCAGCAGCTTGATGGCGGGGTCAGCCAAAAACATTCAGTACTTC.

The rearrangement joins TRBV12-3 or TRBV12-4 to TRBJ1-1, with D possibly TRBD1 on 5 matching bases. V dropped 6 bases and J dropped 8 bases, with 13 bases sitting between them. The CDR3 is 12 residues long. The CDR3 sequence: CASSPGTLEAFF. The CDR3 nucleotides read TGTGCCAGCAGCCCCGGGACGTTAGAAGCTTTCTTT.